These T cell receptor beta chains were read from a single sample in a study of a mutant IDH1 vaccine in newly diagnosed glioma. Sequencing used immunoSEQ multiplex PCR; TCRdb keeps in-frame clones, though not all of them. The sample holds fewer than 70,000 clones, 85% to 90% seen once. The antigens of these receptors remain unknown. Source: PBMCs, taken from a glioma patient whose treatment included an IDH1 peptide vaccine. All receptors derive from a woman in her thirties or forties with glioma. The CDR3 runs from the conserved cysteine through the conserved F or W. The order of the fields is D gene, J gene, V gene, clone size, CDR3 DNA, CDR3 protein. A D gene is named only where the DNA matches it firmly. The size of a clone is reported for some rows only, either as once, few or many, or as a class for expanded clones.

.,TRBJ1-1,TRBV6-4,few,TGTGCCAGCAGTGTTCAGACGAACACTGAAGCTTTCTTT,CASSVQTNTEAFF
.,TRBJ2-2,TRBV6-5,.,TGTGCCAGCAGTTACTCGCAGGGGGGGACCGGGGAGCTGTTTTTT,CASSYSQGGTGELFF
.,TRBJ2-5,TRBV5-5,.,TGTGCCAGCAGGAAGACAGGCCAACAAGAGACCCAGTACTTC,CASRKTGQQETQYF
.,TRBJ2-7,TRBV19,.,TGTGCCAGTAGGCCGGGGACCTCCTACGAGCAGTACTTC,CASRPGTSYEQYF
.,TRBJ1-5,TRBV6-1,.,TGTGCCAGCAGTGAACCGATGGGTGGCAATCAGCCCCAGCATTTT,CASSEPMGGNQPQHF
TRBD1,TRBJ1-1,TRBV6-1,.,TGTGCCAGCACCCGGCCAGGGGGCACTGAAGCTTTCTTT,CASTRPGGTEAFF
TRBD2,TRBJ2-3,TRBV2,.,TGTGCCAGCAGTCCGGGACTAGTGGGAGATACGCAGTATTTT,CASSPGLVGDTQYF
TRBD2,TRBJ2-2,TRBV19,.,TGTGCCAGTAGTTCTAGCGGGAGGGGCGGGGAGCTGTTTTTT,CASSSSGRGGELFF
TRBD1,TRBJ1-2,TRBV6-5,.,TGTGCCAGCAGTTCCCGGACAGGAACTAACTATGGCTACACCTTC,CASSSRTGTNYGYTF
.,TRBJ2-1,TRBV7-8,.,TGTGCCAGCAGCCCCGGCCCTCCGGGCAATGAGCAGTTCTTC,CASSPGPPGNEQFF
.,TRBJ2-3,TRBV2,.,TGTGCCAGGGCGAGCACAGATACGCAGTATTTT,CARASTDTQYF
TRBD1,TRBJ2-2,TRBV5-1,.,TGCGCCAGCAGCAAGGGACAGGGGACGACCGGGGAGCTGTTTTTT,CASSKGQGTTGELFF
.,TRBJ2-5,TRBV29-1,.,TGCAGCGTGAGGGAGACCCAGTACTTC,CSVRETQYF
.,TRBJ2-3,TRBV11-2,once,TGTGCCAGCAGCACCCAGATGCCAACCCATACGCAGTATTTT,CASSTQMPTHTQYF
.,TRBJ1-1,TRBV4-1,.,TGCGCCAGCAGGGCTGTCAACACTGAAGCTTTCTTT,CASRAVNTEAFF
TRBD1,TRBJ2-7,TRBV7-8,.,TGTGCCAGCAGCCCCTCGGGACAGGCCTTTTACGAGCAGTACTTC,CASSPSGQAFYEQYF
.,TRBJ2-1,TRBV7-9,few,TGTGCCAGCAGCTTAGCGCTCGGCAATGAGCAGTTCTTC,CASSLALGNEQFF
TRBD2,TRBJ2-7,TRBV5-4,.,TGTGCCAGCAGCTCGACTAGCGGGAATATCTACGAGCAGTACTTC,CASSSTSGNIYEQYF
.,TRBJ1-1,TRBV18,once,TGTGCCAGCTCGGACTTGAAACAGGGACATCTGAACACTGAAGCTTTCTTT,CASSDLKQGHLNTEAFF
.,TRBJ2-5,TRBV2,.,TGTGCCAGCAGGGGACCGATGCAAGAGACCCAGTACTTC,CASRGPMQETQYF
.,TRBJ2-7,TRBV6-6,.,TGTGCCAGCAGCCCCCTGGTCCACTACGAGCAGTACTTC,CASSPLVHYEQYF